This is a list of T cell receptor beta chains from one sample in a study of untreated major depressive disorder. TCRdb's copy holds only in-frame clones and misses some; the assay was immunoSEQ multiplex PCR. The table shows approximately 25,000 clones, with roughly nine tenths occurring only once. Input material: CD4+ T cells from PBMCs. The source of these receptors is a young woman with major depressive disorder. The CDR3 runs from the conserved cysteine through the conserved F or W. Fields, in order: V gene, CDR3 protein.

>TRBV5-4
CASSLVGQGFDYGYTF
>TRBV29-1
CSVTRANTEAFF
>TRBV23-1
CASDYITGGDTYEQYF
>TRBV15
CATSRAPGTVTYEQYF
>TRBV4-1
CASSLGQLTSEGTIYF
>TRBV19
CASSIIPGTGPYGYTF
>TRBV7-8
CASSSKTPQDWNEQYF
>TRBV15
CATSRGFDTGELFF
>TRBV5-6
CASSWGNVAGTQYF
>TRBV5-4
CASSQGLAVGTGELFF
>TRBV10-3
CAISDGTAYEQYF
>TRBV21-1
CASSKVRGGTTEAFF
>TRBV7-9
CASGAFRTSEQFF
>TRBV4-1
CASSQDPGHPRGAFF